One TCR beta chain is described in this entry. In the study's own analysis: Amplification of reference gene primers was used by the study to estimate nucleated cell counts. Using immunoSEQ multiplex PCR, the repertoire was profiled, and TCRdb retains in-frame clones only, with some absent. The V and J calls and clone size come from that table; D and trimming were worked out from the DNA. The sample has around 300,000 clones, 75% to 90% seen once. This sample was taken from a study of blood T cell repertoires in COVID-19. Study details: The United States, Italy and Spain supplied acute and convalescent COVID-19 samples. T cells, B-cell-depleted T cells, or PBMCs supplied cDNA or gDNA.

J was trimmed by 5 bases and V by 2 bases; bases with no gene match: 17. This CDR3 region has 20 residues. Germline CDR1 and CDR2: KGHSH and LQKENI. Sequencing input: peripheral blood. The TCR was taken from a woman between 35 and 50 years old who had recovered from COVID-19. The V and J genes are TRBV18 and TRBJ2-7; 14 bases match TRBD2. CDR3 amino acids: CASSPKRQDGGLAGAHEQYF. CDR3 DNA: TGTGCCAGCTCACCAAAAAGACAGGATGGGGGACTAGCGGGAGCCCACGAGCAGTACTTC.